What follows are 3 T cell receptor beta chains derived from one specimen sequenced in a study of cytomegalovirus exposure and HLA in healthy donors. Primers: 60 Vbeta forward and 13 Jbeta reverse. Here immunoSEQ multiplex PCR was the method, and the copy in TCRdb shows in-frame clones only, minus some. The sample holds 150,000 or so clones, 75% to 90% seen once. Source material: PBMCs. These TCRs come from a man between 18 and 29 years old in good health and CMV-seropositive.

The rearrangement links TRBV9 to TRBJ1-1, with 7 bases identical to TRBD1. V lost 0 bases, J lost 6 bases, and 8 bases stayed unmatched. This CDR3 has 15 amino acids. CDR1 SGDLS and CDR2 YYNGEE come from the germline V gene. DNA for the CDR3: TGTGCCAGCAGCGTAGGGCCCCTGCAGGGGGCTGAAGCTTTCTTT. Encoded protein: CASSVGPLQGAEAFF.

The V gene is TRBV10-3, the J gene TRBJ1-4; TRBD1 aligns across 8 bases. CDR3 length: 15 amino acids. Trimming cost V 3 bases and J 8 bases; bases outside gene matches: 8. Looked up from germline, CDR1 is ENHRY and CDR2 is SYGVKD. CDR3 loop: CAISDSGQAAEKLFF. CDR3 nucleotide sequence: TGTGCCATCAGTGACTCGGGACAGGCGGCGGAAAAACTGTTTTTT.

V usage is TRBV5-1 and J usage is TRBJ1-6; 7 bases agree with TRBD1. CDR1 is SGHRS and CDR2 is YFSETQ in the germline V gene. With V trimmed by 4 bases and J by 11 bases, 9 bases remained unmatched. The CDR3 runs 14 residues. The CDR3 region has the DNA TGCGCCAGCAGCCCACGGGACAGTAACACACCCCTCCACTTT. Amino acids: CASSPRDSNTPLHF.